This T cell receptor beta chain was recovered during a study of cytomegalovirus exposure and HLA in healthy donors. Study-level background: From 150 million to 200 million T cells, an earlier analysis saw 90 million to 130 million unique TCR beta sequences. Study-wide points: Accounts indicate the classifier identified cytomegalovirus status with strong specificity and sensitivity.

Per germline, CDR1 SGHTS and CDR2 YDEGEE. This CDR3 comprises 14 residues. V was pared by 1 base and J by 2 bases, with 10 bases between. The PCR made use of 60 Vbeta and 13 Jbeta primers. Profiled with immunoSEQ multiplex PCR; TCRdb holds only in-frame clones, not every one. The sample has roughly 100,000 clones, less than 80% seen once. The sample holds a few counts of this clone. Its antigen is not known. Sequencing input: PBMCs. The receptor's source is a woman between 40 and 55 years old in good health and CMV-seronegative. The gene calls are TRBV5-8 and TRBJ2-7; D is undetermined. The CDR3 is CASSLYWSTYEQYF. The CDR3 region has the DNA TGTGCCAGCAGCTTGTACTGGTCCACCTACGAGCAGTACTTC. Using reference TRBV5-8 and TRBJ2-7 for the parts outside the CDR3, the full variable domain is EAGVTQSPTHLIKTRGQQATLRCSPISGHTSVYWYQQALGLGLQFLLWYDEGEERNRGNFPPRFSGRQFPNYSSELNVNALELEDSALYLCASSLYWSTYEQYFGPGTRLTVT.